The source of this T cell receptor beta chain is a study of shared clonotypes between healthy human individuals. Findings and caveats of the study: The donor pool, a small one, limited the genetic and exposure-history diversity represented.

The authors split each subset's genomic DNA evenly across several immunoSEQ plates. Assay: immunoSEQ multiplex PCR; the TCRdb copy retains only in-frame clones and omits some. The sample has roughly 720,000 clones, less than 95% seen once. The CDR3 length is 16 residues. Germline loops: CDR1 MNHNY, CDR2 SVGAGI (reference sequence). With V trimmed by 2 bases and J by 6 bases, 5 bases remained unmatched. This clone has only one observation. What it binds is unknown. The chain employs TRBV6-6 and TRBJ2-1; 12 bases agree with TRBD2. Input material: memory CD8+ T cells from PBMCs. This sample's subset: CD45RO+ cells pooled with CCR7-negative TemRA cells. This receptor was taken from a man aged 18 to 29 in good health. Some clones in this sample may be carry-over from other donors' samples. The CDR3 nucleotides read TGTGCCAGCAGTTACGCAACTAGCGGGAGGACCAATGAGCAGTTCTTC. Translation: CASSYATSGRTNEQFF.